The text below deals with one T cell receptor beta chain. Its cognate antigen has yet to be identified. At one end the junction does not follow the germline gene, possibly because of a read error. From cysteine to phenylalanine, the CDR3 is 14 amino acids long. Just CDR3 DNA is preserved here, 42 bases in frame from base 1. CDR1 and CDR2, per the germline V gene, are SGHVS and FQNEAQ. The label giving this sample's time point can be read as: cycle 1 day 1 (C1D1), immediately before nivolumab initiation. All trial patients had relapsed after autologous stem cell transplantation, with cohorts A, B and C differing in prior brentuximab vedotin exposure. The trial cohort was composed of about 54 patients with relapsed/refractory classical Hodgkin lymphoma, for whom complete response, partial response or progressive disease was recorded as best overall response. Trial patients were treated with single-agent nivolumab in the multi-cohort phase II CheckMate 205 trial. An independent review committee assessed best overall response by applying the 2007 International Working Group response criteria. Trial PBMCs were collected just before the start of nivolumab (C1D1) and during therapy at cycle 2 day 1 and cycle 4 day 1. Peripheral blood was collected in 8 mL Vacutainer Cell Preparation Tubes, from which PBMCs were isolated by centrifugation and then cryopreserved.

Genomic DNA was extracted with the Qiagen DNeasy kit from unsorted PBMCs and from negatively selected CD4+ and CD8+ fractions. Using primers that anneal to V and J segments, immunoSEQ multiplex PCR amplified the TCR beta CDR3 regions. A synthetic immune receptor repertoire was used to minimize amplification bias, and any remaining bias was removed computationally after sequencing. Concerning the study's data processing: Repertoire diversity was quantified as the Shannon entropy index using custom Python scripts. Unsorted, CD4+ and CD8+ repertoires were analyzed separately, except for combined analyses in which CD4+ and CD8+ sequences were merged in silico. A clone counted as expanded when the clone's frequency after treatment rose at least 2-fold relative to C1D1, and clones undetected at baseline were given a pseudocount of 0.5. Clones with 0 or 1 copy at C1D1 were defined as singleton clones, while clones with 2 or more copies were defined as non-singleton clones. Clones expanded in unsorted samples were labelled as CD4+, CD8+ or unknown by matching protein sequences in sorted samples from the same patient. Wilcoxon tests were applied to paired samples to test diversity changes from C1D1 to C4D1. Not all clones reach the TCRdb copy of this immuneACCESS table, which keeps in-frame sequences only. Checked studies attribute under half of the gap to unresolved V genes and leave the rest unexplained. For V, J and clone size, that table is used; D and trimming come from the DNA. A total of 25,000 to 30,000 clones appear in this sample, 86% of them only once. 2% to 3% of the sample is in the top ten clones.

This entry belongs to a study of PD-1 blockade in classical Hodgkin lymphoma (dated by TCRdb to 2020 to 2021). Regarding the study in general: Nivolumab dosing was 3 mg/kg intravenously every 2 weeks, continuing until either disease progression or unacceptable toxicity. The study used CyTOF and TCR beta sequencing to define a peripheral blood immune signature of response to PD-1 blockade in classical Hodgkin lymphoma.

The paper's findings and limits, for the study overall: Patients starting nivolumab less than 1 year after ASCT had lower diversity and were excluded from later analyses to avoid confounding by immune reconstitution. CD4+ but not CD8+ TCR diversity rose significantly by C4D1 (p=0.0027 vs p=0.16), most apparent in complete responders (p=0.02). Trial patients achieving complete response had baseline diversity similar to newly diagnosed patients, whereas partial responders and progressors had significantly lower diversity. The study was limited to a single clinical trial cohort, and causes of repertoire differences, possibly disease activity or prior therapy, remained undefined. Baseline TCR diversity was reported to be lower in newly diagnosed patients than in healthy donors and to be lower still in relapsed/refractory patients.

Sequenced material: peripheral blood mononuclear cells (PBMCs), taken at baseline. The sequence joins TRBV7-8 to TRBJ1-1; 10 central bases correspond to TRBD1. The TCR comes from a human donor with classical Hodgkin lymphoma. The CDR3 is CASTLDRGRAEAFF. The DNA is TGTGCCAGCACCTTAGACAGGGGGCGAGCTGAAGCTTTCTTT.